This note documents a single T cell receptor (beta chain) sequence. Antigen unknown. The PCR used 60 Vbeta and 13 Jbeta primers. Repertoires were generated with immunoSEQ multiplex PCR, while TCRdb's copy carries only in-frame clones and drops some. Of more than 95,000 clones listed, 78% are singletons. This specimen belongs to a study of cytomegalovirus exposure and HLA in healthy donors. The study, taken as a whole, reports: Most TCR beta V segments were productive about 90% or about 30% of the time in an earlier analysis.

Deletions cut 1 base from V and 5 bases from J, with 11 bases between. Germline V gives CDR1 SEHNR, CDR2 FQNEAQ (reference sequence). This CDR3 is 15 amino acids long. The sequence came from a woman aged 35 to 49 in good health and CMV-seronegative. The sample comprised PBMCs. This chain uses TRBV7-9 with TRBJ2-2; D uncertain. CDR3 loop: CASSLGWAGTGELFF. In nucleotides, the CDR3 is TGTGCCAGCAGCTTAGGGTGGGCCGGAACCGGGGAGCTGTTTTTT.